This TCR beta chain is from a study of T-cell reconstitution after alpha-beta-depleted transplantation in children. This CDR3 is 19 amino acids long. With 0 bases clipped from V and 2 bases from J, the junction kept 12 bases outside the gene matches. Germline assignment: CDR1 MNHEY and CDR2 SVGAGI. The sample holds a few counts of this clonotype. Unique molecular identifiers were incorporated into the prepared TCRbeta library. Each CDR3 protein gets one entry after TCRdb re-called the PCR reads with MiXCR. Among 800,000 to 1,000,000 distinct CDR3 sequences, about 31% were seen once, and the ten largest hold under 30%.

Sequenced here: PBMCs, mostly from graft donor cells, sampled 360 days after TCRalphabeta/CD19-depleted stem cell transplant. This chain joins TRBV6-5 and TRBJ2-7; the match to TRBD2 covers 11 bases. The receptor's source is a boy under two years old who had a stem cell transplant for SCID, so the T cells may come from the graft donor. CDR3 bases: TGTGCCAGCAGTTACTCCGCGACTAGCGGGGAAATCGAGCCCTACGAGCAGTACTTC. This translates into CASSYSATSGEIEPYEQYF.